The next 30 T cell receptor beta chains were all read from a single sample in a study of T cell repertoires in cytomegalovirus infection. In TCRdb, the reads were re-called with MiXCR into one record per CDR3 protein. The sample includes about 570,000 distinct CDR3 sequences, roughly 43% of them seen just once. Their antigen targets remain unknown. Material: cultured PBMCs, obtained from culture after CMV antigen stimulation. Receptors were obtained from a human donor in good health (CMV status not recorded). Some clones in this sample may be carry-over from other donors' samples.

This chain uses TRBV3-1 with TRBJ2-5, with 10 bases lining up with TRBD2. The J segment lost 0 bases and the V segment lost 2 bases, leaving 3 bases of the junction unmatched. Germline CDR1 reads LGHDT; CDR2 reads YNNKEL (reference sequence). This CDR3 spans 16 amino acids. CDR3 sequence: CASSQITSGNQETQYF. CDR3 sequence (DNA): TGTGCCAGCAGCCAAATTACTAGCGGGAACCAAGAGACCCAGTACTTC.

The genes are TRBV7-2 and TRBJ2-3; D is undetermined. The CDR3 runs to 16 residues. Trimming pared 6 bases from V and 8 bases from J, leaving 24 bases between. The germline V gene encodes CDR1 SGHTA and CDR2 FQGNSA. The CDR3 protein is CASSADPGMALGTQYF. The CDR3, as DNA: TGTGCCAGCAGTGCAGACCCGGGTATGGCCTTGGGTACGCAGTATTTT.

The rearrangement uses TRBV6-1 and TRBJ1-5, with D tentatively TRBD1 (5 bases). The CDR3 has 14 residues. The germline V and J ends were trimmed by 8 bases and 4 bases, with 15 bases remaining between them. In germline, CDR1 is MNHNS, CDR2 SASEGT. In nucleotides, the CDR3 is TGTGCCAGCCGGCCCCGTAGGGGAAATCAGCCCCAGCATTTT. It specifies CASRPRRGNQPQHF.

The rearrangement links TRBV27 to TRBJ2-1; D ambiguous. In germline, CDR1 is MNHEY, CDR2 SMNVEV (reference sequence). The CDR3 extends over 17 amino acids. V shed 2 bases and J shed 2 bases, with 16 bases lying between them. The CDR3, as DNA: TGTGCCAGCAGTTTACTGGATTCAGTGCGCCCCTACAATGAGCAGTTCTTC. Translated, it gives CASSLLDSVRPYNEQFF.

The genes are TRBV27 and TRBJ2-3, with D perhaps TRBD2 (7 bases). Trimming cost V 5 bases and J 3 bases, with 18 bases left between them. The CDR3 spans 16 residues. Germline CDR1 is MNHEY and CDR2 is SMNVEV (reference sequence). In DNA form, the CDR3 reads TGTGCCAGCAGTCCCGTGGGGGGGGCGAGGACAGATACGCAGTATTTT. Translated, it gives CASSPVGGARTDTQYF.

The sample holds many counts of this clonotype. The CDR3 bases are TGTGCCAGCAGCTTCTTGGGCATTCAGTACTTC. It codes for CASSFLGIQYF. This sequence joins TRBV7-2 and TRBJ2-4; unclear D gene. CDR3 length: 11 residues. V was clipped by 3 bases and J by 9 bases, with 6 bases between them. Germline V gene data show CDR1 as SGHTA and CDR2 as FQGNSA.

The chain employs TRBV6-8 and TRBJ2-3, with D hard to call. The CDR3 runs 13 residues. V shed 5 bases and J shed 3 bases, with 9 bases lying between them. Germline-derived CDR1 and CDR2 are MNHGY and SAAAGT. CDR3 amino acids: CASSAQNTDTQYF. The CDR3 DNA follows: TGTGCCAGCAGTGCACAAAATACAGATACGCAGTATTTT.

The chain employs TRBV19 and TRBJ2-7; D could derive from TRBD1 or TRBD2 (5 bases each). The germline CDR1 and CDR2 sequences are LNHDA and SQIVND (reference sequence). Deletions cut 7 bases from V and 2 bases from J, with 18 bases between. The CDR3 length is 15 residues. The CDR3 loop reads CASKETGRGAYEQYF. The CDR3 DNA follows: TGTGCCAGTAAAGAAACTGGCCGGGGCGCCTACGAGCAGTACTTC.

This chain links TRBV6-6 with TRBJ1-2; D gene unclear. The V end lost 2 bases, the J end lost 0 bases, and 19 bases lay between the germline ends. The CDR3 is 18 amino acids. Germline-derived CDR1 and CDR2 are MNHNY and SVGAGI (reference sequence). The CDR3 DNA reads as TGTGCCAGCAGTTACCGAGGACTTGCCCCATCTTCTAACTATGGCTACACCTTC. This codes for CASSYRGLAPSSNYGYTF.

This clonotype was seen more than once but under ten times. CDR3 coding DNA: TGTGCCAGTAGTCTTCGATCGTCCGATGAAAAACTGTTTTTT. Protein: CASSLRSSDEKLFF. V is TRBV19 and J is TRBJ1-4; D unresolved. The V end lost 5 bases, the J end lost 6 bases, and 13 bases lay between the germline ends. The CDR3 consists of 14 residues. Per the germline V gene, CDR1 is LNHDA and CDR2 is SQIVND (reference sequence).

V is TRBV7-2 and J is TRBJ2-3, with 11 positions matching TRBD2. J was trimmed by 2 bases and V by 5 bases; bases with no gene match: 6. The CDR3 extends over 16 amino acids. Germline V gives CDR1 SGHTA, CDR2 FQGNSA. This chain's CDR3 is CASSTRLAGTTDTQYF. CDR3 nucleotides: TGTGCCAGCAGCACGCGACTAGCGGGGACCACAGATACGCAGTATTTT.

Concerning this clonotype itself: One end of the junction is discordant with germline, which a read error may explain. CDR3 sequence: CASRGGGLNF. The CDR3 DNA is TGTGCCAGCAGGGGAGGGGGCCTAAACTTC. The chain combines TRBV28 with TRBJ2-5, with D perhaps assigned TRBD1 or TRBD2 (7 bases each). Germline lookup yields CDR1 MDHEN and CDR2 SYDVKM. CDR3 size: 10 residues.

The chain joins TRBV7-6 to TRBJ2-7; TRBD2 matches 7 bases. The CDR3 is 15 residues long. CDR1 SGHVS and CDR2 FNYEAQ come from the germline V gene. J was trimmed by 6 bases and V by 5 bases; bases with no gene match: 13. The CDR3 nucleotides read TGTGCCAGCAGCCTGGCAGGCGGGAGTTTACGCGAGCAGTACTTC. As protein: CASSLAGGSLREQYF.

The chain couples TRBV19 to TRBJ2-1, with D possibly matching TRBD1 (6 bases). The V end was cut by 5 bases, the J end by 0 bases, with 11 bases between. Per the germline V gene, CDR1 is LNHDA and CDR2 is SQIVND (reference sequence). This CDR3 is built from 15 residues. The CDR3 nucleotides read TGTGCCAGTAGTTCGGACAGCCTCTCCTACAATGAGCAGTTCTTC. Encoded protein: CASSSDSLSYNEQFF.

The V call is TRBV7-9, the J call TRBJ2-7, with a possible D match to TRBD1 (5 bases). Trimming left V 1 base short and J 6 bases short, with 13 bases between. The V gene's germline CDR1 is SEHNR and CDR2 FQNEAQ (reference sequence). This CDR3 contains 14 residues. Here the CDR3 reads CASSLGSRVGEQYF. The CDR3 coding sequence is TGTGCCAGCAGCTTAGGATCCAGGGTTGGCGAGCAGTACTTC.

This clonotype has only a few counts. The chain recombines TRBV2 with TRBJ2-3; 8 nucleotides match TRBD1. The germline gives CDR1 SNHLY, CDR2 FYNNEI. V gave up 6 bases and J gave up 1 base; unmatched junction bases: 9. The CDR3 has 16 amino acids. The CDR3 region is CASSAGQGRGTDTQYF. CDR3 in DNA: TGTGCCAGCAGCGCCGGACAGGGCCGTGGCACAGATACGCAGTATTTT.

The genes are TRBV7-9 and TRBJ2-6, with D perhaps TRBD2 (6 bases). This CDR3 spans 20 amino acids. Germline CDR1 and CDR2: SEHNR and FQNEAQ (reference sequence). Trimming pared 8 bases from V and 2 bases from J, leaving 28 bases between. CDR3 nucleotide sequence: TGTGCCAGCGCCCGTACTTTCGTAGCGGCCCGTCGAGCTGGGGCCAACGTCCTGACTTTC. Its protein is CASARTFVAARRAGANVLTF.

This clonotype was detected a few times. This rearrangement joins TRBV12-3 or TRBV12-4 to TRBJ2-5; D is undetermined. The CDR3 is 11 amino acids. V lost 7 bases and J 1 base, leaving 4 bases between the germline ends. CDR3 sequence (DNA): TGTGCCAGCAAGACCCAAGAGACCCAGTACTTC. Protein sequence: CASKTQETQYF.

The chain joins TRBV2 to TRBJ2-3; D is perhaps TRBD1 (6 bases). CDR1 SNHLY and CDR2 FYNNEI come from the germline V gene. This CDR3 has 14 amino acids. Deletions cut 4 bases from V and 1 base from J, with 9 bases between. This CDR3 is CASSARQGTDTQYF. The CDR3 nucleotides are TGTGCCAGCAGTGCGCGACAGGGCACAGATACGCAGTATTTT. Full variable domain (missing parts from reference TRBV2 and TRBJ2-3): EPEVTQTPSHQVTQMGQEVILRCVPISNHLYFYWYRQILGQKVEFLVSFYNNEISEKSEIFDDQFSVERPDGSNFTLKIRSTKLEDSAMYFCASSARQGTDTQYFGPGTRLTVL.

The chain employs TRBV9 and TRBJ1-2, with D unclear. Germline loops: CDR1 SGDLS, CDR2 YYNGEE. The V and J ends lost 4 bases and 3 bases respectively, with 13 bases between them. The CDR3 has 14 residues. Here the CDR3 reads CASSPRARDYGYTF. CDR3 coding DNA: TGTGCCAGCAGCCCTCGGGCGCGGGACTATGGCTACACCTTC.

The chain combines TRBV7-2 with TRBJ2-6; D call uncertain. This CDR3 spans 11 amino acids. Germline CDR1 SGHTA, CDR2 FQGNSA. The germline V and J ends were trimmed by 7 bases and 2 bases, with 0 bases remaining between them. The chain's CDR3 is CASTGANVLTF. The DNA for the CDR3 is TGTGCCAGCACTGGGGCCAACGTCCTGACTTTC.

This rearrangement joins TRBV7-2 to TRBJ1-5; the D is unclear. Deletions cut 6 bases from V and 7 bases from J, with 13 bases between. This CDR3 region has 13 residues. The germline V gene encodes CDR1 SGHTA and CDR2 FQGNSA. The DNA for the CDR3 is TGTGCCAGCAGGAAGCAGGCGGGCCAGCCCCAGCATTTT. Its protein is CASRKQAGQPQHF.

This clonotype was detected many times. This chain connects TRBV7-2 to TRBJ1-6; 8 bases line up with TRBD1. V was clipped by 5 bases and J by 7 bases; unmatched bases: 7. The germline CDR1 and CDR2 sequences are SGHTA and FQGNSA. This CDR3 contains 15 residues. CDR3 sequence: CASSTWTGSNSPLHF. The CDR3 DNA reads as TGTGCCAGCAGCACTTGGACAGGGAGCAATTCACCCCTCCACTTT.

This rearrangement joins TRBV28 to TRBJ2-7; D not certain. Germline values: CDR1 MDHEN, CDR2 SYDVKM. CDR3 length: 14 amino acids. Between the trimmed V and J ends, which lost 8 bases and 0 bases, there was a span of 14 bases. CDR3 residues: CASHGGRDSYEQYF. DNA for the CDR3: TGTGCCAGCCACGGTGGTAGGGACTCCTACGAGCAGTACTTC.

The genes are TRBV10-3 and TRBJ2-1; D remains unclear. With 3 bases removed from V and 3 bases from J, the gap between germline ends came to 12 bases. The CDR3 is 15 amino acids. Germline values: CDR1 ENHRY, CDR2 SYGVKD. CDR3 sequence (DNA): TGTGCCATCAGTGATACGGTTTCTGACTACAATGAGCAGTTCTTC. It encodes CAISDTVSDYNEQFF.

The rearrangement links TRBV4-1 to TRBJ2-1; D unresolved. The V gene's germline CDR1 is MGHRA and CDR2 YSYEKL. The CDR3 sequence is 14 residues long. V lost 1 base and J 7 bases, leaving 11 bases between the germline ends. The CDR3, as DNA: TGCGCCAGCAGCCAAGTTACTCGGTATAATGAGCAGTTCTTC. Protein sequence: CASSQVTRYNEQFF.

The chain uses TRBV5-6 and TRBJ2-1, with D possibly called TRBD1 or TRBD2 (5 bases each). The V gene lost 4 bases and the J gene lost 3 bases, with 14 bases spanning the gap. The germline gives CDR1 SGHDT, CDR2 YYEEEE. The CDR3 contains 15 residues. The DNA of the CDR3 is TGTGCCAGCAGCCCCCGGGACCAACTCTACAATGAGCAGTTCTTC. Translating it yields CASSPRDQLYNEQFF.

The chain is built from TRBV6-1 and TRBJ1-2; D is perhaps TRBD1 (5 bases). Looked up from germline, CDR1 is MNHNS and CDR2 is SASEGT. This CDR3 has 14 amino acids. V lost 6 bases to trimming and J lost 8 bases, with 19 bases between them. The DNA of the CDR3 is TGTGCCAGCAGCCTAGCAGGGAATCGAGAGGGCTACACCTTC. This gives the protein CASSLAGNREGYTF.

This clonotype was seen a few times. Germline and junction disagree at one end, which may indicate a read error. The chain joins TRBV12-5 to TRBJ2-7, with D perhaps TRBD2 (7 bases). Germline CDR1 is LGHNT and CDR2 is FRNRAP. The CDR3 runs 19 residues. The CDR3 nucleotides are TGTGCTAGTGCCCGAGGGGGGGCATACCAGCAACAAAGCCCCCTCTTCCTAGAATTC. This translates into CASARGGAYQQQSPLFLEF.

This chain links TRBV20-1 with TRBJ2-3; 9 bases map to TRBD2. The length of the CDR3 is 14 residues. V lost 4 bases, J lost 6 bases, and 8 bases stayed unmatched. Per germline, CDR1 DFQATT and CDR2 SNEGSKA (reference sequence). The DNA for the CDR3 is TGCAGTGCTAATGCGGGGGGGCCGGGGGATACGCAGTATTTT. Protein: CSANAGGPGDTQYF.